The T cell receptor beta chain described here comes from a study of glioma-infiltrating T cells after dendritic cell vaccination. Germline V gene sequence: CDR1 MDHEN, CDR2 SYDVKM. V dropped 6 bases and J dropped 7 bases, with 15 bases sitting between them. This CDR3 has 14 amino acids. Clones were sequenced by immunoSEQ multiplex PCR, and TCRdb holds only the in-frame ones, with some missing. This sample has around 58,000 clones, with around 83% found just once. This material consisted of blood, taken before dendritic cell vaccination. This rearrangement joins TRBV28 to TRBJ1-4; D remains ambiguous. This sequence originates from a human donor with glioblastoma. In nucleotides, the CDR3 is TGTGCCAGCAGAGAGGAAGGCCGGGGTGAAAAACTGTTTTTT. Residues: CASREEGRGEKLFF.